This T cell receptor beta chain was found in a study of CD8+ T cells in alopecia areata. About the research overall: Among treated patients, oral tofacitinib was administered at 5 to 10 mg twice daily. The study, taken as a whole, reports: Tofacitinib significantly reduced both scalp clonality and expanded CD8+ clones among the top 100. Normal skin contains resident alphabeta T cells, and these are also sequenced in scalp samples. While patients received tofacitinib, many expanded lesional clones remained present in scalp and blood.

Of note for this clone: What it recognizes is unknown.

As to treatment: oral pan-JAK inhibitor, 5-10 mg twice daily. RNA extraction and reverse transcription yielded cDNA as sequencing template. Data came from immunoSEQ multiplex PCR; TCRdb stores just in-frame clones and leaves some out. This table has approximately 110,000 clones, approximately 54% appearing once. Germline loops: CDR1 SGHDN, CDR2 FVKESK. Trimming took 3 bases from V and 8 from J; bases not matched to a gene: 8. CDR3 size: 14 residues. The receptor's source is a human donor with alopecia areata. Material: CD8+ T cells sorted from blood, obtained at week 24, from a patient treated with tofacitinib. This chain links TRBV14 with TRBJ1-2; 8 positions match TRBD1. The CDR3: CASSHHDRGEGYTF. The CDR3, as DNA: TGTGCCAGCAGCCATCACGACAGGGGAGAAGGCTACACCTTC.